This TCR beta chain is from a study of CD8 T cells in ankylosing spondylitis. Study results and caveats: Previously reported in reactive arthritis synovial fluid and blood were some of the motif variants. Fewer than ten highly homologous variants made up a TCR beta motif that seemed to typify ankylosing spondylitis blood. Researchers reportedly found disease-linked clones significantly enriched in matched ankylosing spondylitis synovial fluid.

CDR1 DFQATT and CDR2 SNEGSKA come from the germline V gene (reference sequence). This CDR3 spans 12 amino acids. V lost 6 bases, J lost 0 bases, and 9 bases lay in between. This clonotype occurred many times. The antigen remains undetermined. Scientists made TCR beta libraries using quantitative 5'-RACE with molecular barcodes. TCRdb ran MiXCR on the 5' RACE reads and lists one entry per CDR3 protein. The profile shows 35,000 to 45,000 distinct CDR3 sequences, 11% of them singletons. The sample was blood, either unsorted or a sorted T cell fraction (not recorded which). The V and J genes are TRBV20-1 and TRBJ2-7; D is unresolved. This receptor was taken from a male donor with ankylosing spondylitis or in good health (not recorded which). The chain's CDR3 is CSATPISYEQYF. In nucleotides, the CDR3 is TGCAGTGCAACGCCAATCTCCTACGAGCAGTACTTC.